The 5 T cell receptor beta chains below all came from one sample that was sequenced in a study of long-term antiretroviral therapy in people with HIV. An immunoSEQ assay, version v3.0, was performed at survey level. Clones were read by immunoSEQ multiplex PCR, and TCRdb kept only the in-frame ones, dropping some. There are about 24,000 clones in the sample; about 91% occur only once, and approximately 8.4% lies in the top ten. The input for sequencing was unsorted PBMCs, taken 1.8 years before starting antiretroviral therapy. The receptors here all came from a man aged 50-60 years with HIV.

This clone appeared a single time. V gene TRBV9 combines with J gene TRBJ1-2, with 7 bases identical to TRBD1. Per the germline V gene, CDR1 is SGDLS and CDR2 is YYNGEE. CDR3 size: 15 residues. V gave up 0 bases and J gave up 0 bases; unmatched junction bases: 2. The CDR3 DNA sequence: TGTGCCAGCAGCGTAGGACAGGGCCCTAACTATGGCTACACCTTC. Its protein product is CASSVGQGPNYGYTF. The full variable domain, in which reference TRBV9 and TRBJ1-2 provide the parts outside the CDR3, is DSGVTQTPKHLITATGQRVTLRCSPRSGDLSVYWYQQSLDQGLQFLIQYYNGEERAKGNILERFSAQQFPDLHSELNLSSLELGDSALYFCASSVGQGPNYGYTFGSGTRLTVV.

There are a few counts of this clone. The genes are TRBV28 and TRBJ1-6; perhaps TRBD1 as D (6 bases). The V gene's germline CDR1 is MDHEN and CDR2 SYDVKM. With 7 bases removed from V and 7 bases from J, the gap between germline ends came to 20 bases. The CDR3 sequence is 16 residues long. The CDR3 bases are TGTGCCAGCACGGACCGACGAACAGGGCAAAATTCACCCCTCCACTTT. Its translation is CASTDRRTGQNSPLHF.

The chain carries TRBV4-2 and TRBJ2-3, with 9 bases matching TRBD1. This CDR3 has 17 residues. The ends lost 1 base at V and 5 bases at J; junction bases unmatched: 10. The germline V gene encodes CDR1 LGHNA and CDR2 YNFKEQ. DNA for the CDR3: TGTGCCAGCAGCCAAGCCTCTGGGACAGGGAATGTAGATACGCAGTATTTT. This gives the protein CASSQASGTGNVDTQYF.

In this sample, this clone is medium-sized. The chain links TRBV5-1 to TRBJ1-2, with a weak D call TRBD1 (5 bases). Per the germline V gene, CDR1 is SGHRS and CDR2 is YFSETQ. V was trimmed by 6 bases and J by 6 bases, leaving 21 bases between them. This CDR3 contains 15 residues. CDR3 DNA: TGCGCCAGCATATGGGTTTACCCCGGGGGTAATGGCTACACCTTC. Residues: CASIWVYPGGNGYTF.

This chain joins TRBV18 and TRBJ2-5; the D is unclear. Germline V gene sequence: CDR1 KGHSH, CDR2 LQKENI. V dropped 3 bases and J dropped 3 bases, with 5 bases sitting between them. CDR3 size: 12 residues. The CDR3 loop is CASSPVEETQYF. The DNA of the CDR3 is TGTGCCAGCTCACCGGTCGAAGAGACCCAGTACTTC.